The clone carrying this T cell receptor beta chain qualifies as medium-sized. Antigen specificity is unknown. This sample is drawn from a study of prognosis after radiotherapy for stage I lung cancer. Germline V gene data show CDR1 as MNHEY and CDR2 as SVGAGI. V lost 2 bases and J lost 0; bases outside the gene matches: 5. The CDR3 extends over 17 amino acids. Amplification of the TCR beta CDR3 (from genomic DNA) was done by two-round multiplex PCR. Amplification during the initial PCR round employed primers specific to each TRBV and TRBJ gene. TCRdb analysed the multiplex PCR reads with MiXCR anew, one entry per CDR3 protein. The table records some 14,000 distinct CDR3 sequences, around 40% of them present only once. Study results and caveats: Usage of TRBV and TRBJ genes reportedly differed between metastatic and non-metastatic patients.

The J gene is TRBJ1-2, the V gene TRBV6-5; 11 bases agree with TRBD1. The source of this sequence is a donor over 45 with non-small cell lung cancer. The material sequenced was PBMCs, taken before or after stereotactic body radiation therapy (not recorded which). The CDR3 is CASSYRDRGETNYGYTF. DNA of the CDR3: TGTGCCAGCAGTTACAGGGACAGGGGGGAAACTAACTATGGCTACACCTTC.